The T cell receptor beta chain under discussion was sequenced for a study of lymphopenia after photon versus proton radiotherapy. Measured with immunoSEQ multiplex PCR; TCRdb has only the in-frame clones, and not every one. Of around 63,000 clones in the sample, about 87% were seen once. In the case of this clone: Its antigen is not known.

The V and J ends lost 7 bases and 2 bases respectively, with 15 bases between them. The CDR3 totals 14 residues. CDR1 and CDR2 (germline): MNHEY, SMNVEV (reference sequence). Regarding the study as a whole: Photon-treated patients lost naive T cells and TCR diversity; proton-treated stayed stable. After the lymphocyte nadir, photon-treated repertoires showed oligoclonal expansion, especially of CD8+ Temra cells. Authors raise, but do not show, better survival with proton therapy. A bigger post-nadir fall in TCR diversity correlated inversely with survival time in deceased patients.

Source: peripheral blood, taken from a patient treated with proton-based radiotherapy. The clonotype was recovered from a man aged 80 or over with esophageal cancer. The V gene is TRBV27, the J gene TRBJ2-7, with D uncertain. The CDR3 loop is CASKRAAQAYEQYF. CDR3 nucleotide sequence: TGTGCCAGCAAGCGAGCCGCCCAAGCCTACGAGCAGTACTTC.